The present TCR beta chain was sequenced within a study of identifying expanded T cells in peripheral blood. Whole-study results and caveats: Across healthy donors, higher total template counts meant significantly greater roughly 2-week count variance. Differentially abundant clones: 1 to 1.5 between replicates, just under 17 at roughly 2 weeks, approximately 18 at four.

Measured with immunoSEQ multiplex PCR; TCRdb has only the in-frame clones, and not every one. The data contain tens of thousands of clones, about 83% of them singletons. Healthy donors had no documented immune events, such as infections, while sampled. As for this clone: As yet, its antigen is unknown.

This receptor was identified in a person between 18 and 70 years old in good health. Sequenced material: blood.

The CDR3 protein is CASSVDGDTGELFF. The CDR3 DNA reads TGTGCCAGCAGTGTGGACGGTGACACCGGGGAGCTGTTTTTT. The genes are TRBV6-4 and TRBJ2-2; no clear D gene. Germline CDR1 and CDR2: MRHNA and SNTAGT. The CDR3 covers 14 residues. V was pared by 4 bases and J by 3 bases, with 9 bases between.